Listed below are T cell receptor beta chains from one sample, sequenced in a study of T cells in Graves' hyperthyroidism and ophthalmopathy. One entry per CDR3 protein results from TCRdb running MiXCR on the multiplex PCR reads. Among a few hundred thousand distinct CDR3 sequences listed, roughly 15% were seen once. The sample was blood. The receptors derive from a woman aged 40 to 50 with Graves' hyperthyroidism that later progressed to Graves' ophthalmopathy. CDR3s include the opening cysteine and the closing phenylalanine or tryptophan. The order of the fields is V gene, J gene, clone size, D gene, CDR3 protein, CDR3 DNA. The D gene is left open where the match is weak. Expanded clones get a size class; other rows say once, few or many, or leave the size out.

V gene: TRBV10-3; J gene: TRBJ1-1; clone size: many; D gene: -; CDR3 protein: CATRYEGTEAFF; CDR3 DNA: TGTGCCACCAGATACGAGGGCACTGAAGCTTTCTTT
V gene: TRBV20-1; J gene: TRBJ2-3; clone size: few; D gene: -; CDR3 protein: CSARLGDTQYF; CDR3 DNA: TGCAGTGCTAGGTTAGGGGATACGCAGTATTTT
V gene: TRBV7-2; J gene: TRBJ1-6; clone size: many; D gene: -; CDR3 protein: CASSLVSLFGSPLHF; CDR3 DNA: TGTGCCAGCAGCTTAGTGTCCCTCTTTGGGTCACCCCTCCACTTT
V gene: TRBV2; J gene: TRBJ1-5; clone size: many; D gene: -; CDR3 protein: CASSVRGRQPQHF; CDR3 DNA: TGTGCCAGCAGTGTTAGGGGACGTCAGCCCCAGCATTTT
V gene: TRBV7-2; J gene: TRBJ2-7; clone size: many; D gene: TRBD2; CDR3 protein: CASSLFARLAGSQYEQYF; CDR3 DNA: TGTGCCAGCAGCTTGTTCGCCCGGCTAGCGGGGTCACAATACGAGCAGTACTTC
V gene: TRBV29-1; J gene: TRBJ2-3; clone size: many; D gene: -; CDR3 protein: CSAVKGSLKGDTQYF; CDR3 DNA: TGCAGCGCCGTCAAGGGGTCCCTCAAGGGAGATACGCAGTATTTT
V gene: TRBV20-1; J gene: TRBJ2-3; clone size: many; D gene: TRBD2; CDR3 protein: CSADGLAGAGNPDTQYF; CDR3 DNA: TGCAGTGCCGACGGACTAGCGGGAGCGGGTAACCCAGATACGCAGTATTTT
V gene: TRBV6-1; J gene: TRBJ2-1; clone size: many; D gene: TRBD2; CDR3 protein: CASSLLLAGGSYNEQFF; CDR3 DNA: TGTGCCAGCAGTCTTCTCTTAGCGGGAGGCTCCTACAATGAGCAGTTCTTC
V gene: TRBV28; J gene: TRBJ1-3; clone size: many; D gene: -; CDR3 protein: CASSRGHWSARNTIYF; CDR3 DNA: TGTGCCAGCAGCCGGGGACACTGGAGCGCTAGAAACACCATATATTTT
V gene: TRBV10-3; J gene: TRBJ1-3; clone size: many; D gene: -; CDR3 protein: CAISEYGVNSGNTIYF; CDR3 DNA: TGTGCCATCAGTGAGTACGGAGTGAACTCTGGAAACACCATATATTTT
V gene: TRBV11-2; J gene: TRBJ2-3; clone size: once; D gene: TRBD2; CDR3 protein: CASSLDGSGSWTDTQYF; CDR3 DNA: TGTGCCAGCAGCTTAGATGGTAGCGGGAGCTGGACAGATACGCAGTATTTT
V gene: TRBV18; J gene: TRBJ2-4; clone size: -; D gene: -; CDR3 protein: CASSPPGRGTSGNIQYF; CDR3 DNA: TGTGCCAGCTCACCCCCCGGTCGGGGAACCTCCGGGAACATTCAGTACTTC
V gene: TRBV28; J gene: TRBJ2-7; clone size: many; D gene: -; CDR3 protein: CASSSYRGSYEQYF; CDR3 DNA: TGTGCCAGCAGTTCGTACAGAGGGTCCTACGAGCAGTACTTC
V gene: TRBV28; J gene: TRBJ2-7; clone size: many; D gene: -; CDR3 protein: CASSLGGVSSYEQYF; CDR3 DNA: TGTGCCAGCAGCCTGGGCGGGGTTTCTTCCTACGAGCAGTACTTC
V gene: TRBV29-1; J gene: TRBJ2-3; clone size: many; D gene: TRBD2; CDR3 protein: CSVEDRLAGLSTDTQYF; CDR3 DNA: TGCAGCGTTGAAGATCGCCTAGCGGGACTTTCCACAGATACGCAGTATTTT
V gene: TRBV28; J gene: TRBJ1-5; clone size: -; D gene: -; CDR3 protein: CASSSGFNQPQHF; CDR3 DNA: TGTGCCAGCAGTTCGGGGTTCAATCAGCCCCAGCATTTT
V gene: TRBV6-1; J gene: TRBJ2-7; clone size: many; D gene: TRBD1; CDR3 protein: CASSDRGPTYEQYF; CDR3 DNA: TGTGCCAGCAGTGACAGGGGGCCCACCTACGAGCAGTACTTC
V gene: TRBV27; J gene: TRBJ2-1; clone size: -; D gene: TRBD2; CDR3 protein: CASSSGTSGRSREQFF; CDR3 DNA: TGTGCCAGCAGTTCCGGGACTAGCGGGAGGTCCCGGGAGCAGTTCTTC
V gene: TRBV28; J gene: TRBJ2-3; clone size: few; D gene: TRBD2; CDR3 protein: CASSLGTGGLAGKNTDTQYF; CDR3 DNA: TGTGCCAGCAGTTTGGGTACTGGGGGACTAGCGGGGAAAAACACAGATACGCAGTATTTT
V gene: TRBV7-9; J gene: TRBJ2-5; clone size: many; D gene: -; CDR3 protein: CASTLTGVQETQYF; CDR3 DNA: TGTGCCAGCACCCTTACAGGAGTTCAAGAGACCCAGTACTTC
V gene: TRBV5-6; J gene: TRBJ2-1; clone size: many; D gene: -; CDR3 protein: CASSLRGYEQFF; CDR3 DNA: TGTGCCAGCAGCTTGAGGGGCTATGAGCAGTTCTTC
V gene: TRBV11-2; J gene: TRBJ1-2; clone size: -; D gene: -; CDR3 protein: CASSLGARYGYTF; CDR3 DNA: TGTGCCAGCAGCTTAGGGGCACGCTATGGCTACACCTTC
V gene: TRBV11-2; J gene: TRBJ1-3; clone size: many; D gene: -; CDR3 protein: CASSGEGGNTIYF; CDR3 DNA: TGTGCCAGCAGCGGAGAGGGAGGGAACACCATATATTTT
V gene: TRBV10-3; J gene: TRBJ2-7; clone size: many; D gene: TRBD2; CDR3 protein: CAISDIAGGPHEQYF; CDR3 DNA: TGTGCCATCAGTGATATAGCGGGAGGGCCGCACGAGCAGTACTTC
V gene: TRBV20-1; J gene: TRBJ2-1; clone size: many; D gene: -; CDR3 protein: CSARTRLAQGQFF; CDR3 DNA: TGCAGTGCTAGAACCCGACTCGCCCAAGGGCAGTTCTTC
V gene: TRBV9; J gene: TRBJ2-3; clone size: many; D gene: TRBD1; CDR3 protein: CASSEGTGGTDTQYF; CDR3 DNA: TGTGCCAGCAGCGAGGGGACAGGGGGAACAGATACGCAGTATTTT
V gene: TRBV6-5; J gene: TRBJ2-6; clone size: many; D gene: TRBD2; CDR3 protein: CASSYSPSGGLSGANVLTF; CDR3 DNA: TGTGCCAGCAGTTACAGCCCCAGCGGGGGTCTCTCTGGGGCCAACGTCCTGACTTTC